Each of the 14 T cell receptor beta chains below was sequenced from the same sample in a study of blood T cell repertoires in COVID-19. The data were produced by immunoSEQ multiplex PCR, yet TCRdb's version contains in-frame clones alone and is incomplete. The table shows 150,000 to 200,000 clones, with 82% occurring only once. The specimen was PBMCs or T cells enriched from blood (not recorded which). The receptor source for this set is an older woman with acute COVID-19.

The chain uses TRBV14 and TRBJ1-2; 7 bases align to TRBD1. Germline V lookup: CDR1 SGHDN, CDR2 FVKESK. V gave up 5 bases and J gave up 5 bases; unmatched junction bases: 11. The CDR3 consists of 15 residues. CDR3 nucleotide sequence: TGTGCCAGCAGCTCCCGACAGGGAGGTCTGTATGGCTACACCTTC. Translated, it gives CASSSRQGGLYGYTF.

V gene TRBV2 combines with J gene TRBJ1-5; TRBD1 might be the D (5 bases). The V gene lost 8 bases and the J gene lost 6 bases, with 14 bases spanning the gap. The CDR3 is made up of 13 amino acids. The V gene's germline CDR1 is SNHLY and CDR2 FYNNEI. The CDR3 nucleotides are TGTGCCAGCTGTAATGGAGGGGCTCAGCCCCAGCATTTT. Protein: CASCNGGAQPQHF.

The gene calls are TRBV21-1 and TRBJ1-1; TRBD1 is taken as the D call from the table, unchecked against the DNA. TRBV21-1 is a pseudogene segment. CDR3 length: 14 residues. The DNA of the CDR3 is TGTGCCAGCACCTCGACAGATATGAACACTGAAGCTTTCTTT. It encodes CASTSTDMNTEAFF.

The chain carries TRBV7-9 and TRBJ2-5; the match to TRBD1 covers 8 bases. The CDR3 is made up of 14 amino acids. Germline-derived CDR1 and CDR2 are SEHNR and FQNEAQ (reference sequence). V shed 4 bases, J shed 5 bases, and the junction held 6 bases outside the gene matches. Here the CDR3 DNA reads TGTGCCAGCAGCTACCAGACAGGGGTGGAGACCCAGTACTTC. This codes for CASSYQTGVETQYF.

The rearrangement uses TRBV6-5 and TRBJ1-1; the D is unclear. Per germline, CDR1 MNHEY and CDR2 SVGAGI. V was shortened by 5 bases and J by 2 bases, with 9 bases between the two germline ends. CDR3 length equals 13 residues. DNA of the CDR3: TGTGCCAGCAGTCCCGAGGCCAACACTGAAGCTTTCTTT. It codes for CASSPEANTEAFF.

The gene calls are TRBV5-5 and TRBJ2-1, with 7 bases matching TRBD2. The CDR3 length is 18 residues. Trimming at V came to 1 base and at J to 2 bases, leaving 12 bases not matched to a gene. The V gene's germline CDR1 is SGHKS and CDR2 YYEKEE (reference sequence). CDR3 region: CASSLRGVGGPPYNEQFF. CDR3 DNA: TGTGCCAGCAGCTTGAGAGGGGTGGGAGGGCCGCCCTACAATGAGCAGTTCTTC.

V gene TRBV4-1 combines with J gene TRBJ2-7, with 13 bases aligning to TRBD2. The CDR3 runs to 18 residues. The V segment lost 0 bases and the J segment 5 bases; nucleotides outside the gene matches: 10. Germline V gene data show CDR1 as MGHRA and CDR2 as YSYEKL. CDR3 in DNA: TGCGCCAGCAGCCAAGAAGGTGGTTCGGGACTAGCGGGACACGAGCAGTACTTC. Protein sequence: CASSQEGGSGLAGHEQYF.

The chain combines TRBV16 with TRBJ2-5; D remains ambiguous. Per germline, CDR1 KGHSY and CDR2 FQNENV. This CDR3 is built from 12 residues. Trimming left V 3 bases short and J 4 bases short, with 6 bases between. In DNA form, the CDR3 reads TGTGCCAGCAGCCATCGGGTAGAGACCCAGTACTTC. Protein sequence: CASSHRVETQYF.

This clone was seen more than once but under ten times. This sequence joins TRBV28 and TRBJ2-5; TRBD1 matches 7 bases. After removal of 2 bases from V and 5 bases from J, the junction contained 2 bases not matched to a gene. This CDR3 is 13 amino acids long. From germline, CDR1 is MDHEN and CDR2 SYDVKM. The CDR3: CASSLLTGETQYF. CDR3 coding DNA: TGTGCCAGCAGTTTACTGACAGGGGAGACCCAGTACTTC.

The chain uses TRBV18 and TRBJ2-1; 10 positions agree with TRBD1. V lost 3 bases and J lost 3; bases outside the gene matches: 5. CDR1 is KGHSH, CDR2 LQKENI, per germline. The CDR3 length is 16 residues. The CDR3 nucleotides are TGTGCCAGCTCACCGCGCCGGGACAGGGGCTACAATGAGCAGTTCTTC. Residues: CASSPRRDRGYNEQFF.

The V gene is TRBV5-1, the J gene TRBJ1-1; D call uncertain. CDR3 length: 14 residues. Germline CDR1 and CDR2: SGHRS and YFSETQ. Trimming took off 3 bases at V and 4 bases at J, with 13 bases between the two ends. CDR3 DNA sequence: TGCGCCAGCAGCTCCATGGCCGAGGCCACTGAAGCTTTCTTT. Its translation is CASSSMAEATEAFF.

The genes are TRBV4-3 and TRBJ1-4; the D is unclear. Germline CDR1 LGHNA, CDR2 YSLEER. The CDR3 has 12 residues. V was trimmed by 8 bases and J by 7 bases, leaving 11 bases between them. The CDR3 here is CASRKAGEKLFF. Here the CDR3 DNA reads TGCGCCAGCCGAAAAGCTGGTGAAAAACTGTTTTTT.

CDR3 region: CASSLQEGGYTIYF. The CDR3 nucleotides read TGTGCCAGCAGCCTCCAGGAAGGGGGATACACCATATATTTT. The genes are TRBV11-2 and TRBJ1-3, with a tentative D call TRBD1 (6 bases). Germline V gene data show CDR1 as SGHAT and CDR2 as FQNNGV. Trimming pared 5 bases from V and 8 bases from J, leaving 16 bases between. The CDR3 length is 14 residues.

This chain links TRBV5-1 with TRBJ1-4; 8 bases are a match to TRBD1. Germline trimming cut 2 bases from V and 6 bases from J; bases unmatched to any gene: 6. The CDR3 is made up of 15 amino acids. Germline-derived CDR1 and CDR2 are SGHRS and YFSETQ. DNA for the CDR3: TGCGCCAGCAGCTTTGGGCAGGGGGCAGATGAAAAACTGTTTTTT. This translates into CASSFGQGADEKLFF. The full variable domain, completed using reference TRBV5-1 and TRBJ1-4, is KAGVTQTPRYLIKTRGQQVTLSCSPISGHRSVSWYQQTPGQGLQFLFEYFSETQRNKGNFPGRFSGRQFSNSRSEMNVSTLELGDSALYLCASSFGQGADEKLFFGSGTQLSVL.